The clone carrying this T cell receptor beta chain was seen ten or more times. The data belong to a study of low-dose radiotherapy and immunotherapy resistance in tumors. As to time point: before trial treatment. CDR1 and CDR2 from the germline V gene are SGHTA and FQGNSA. This CDR3 is 16 amino acids long. V was shortened by 6 bases and J by 0 bases, with 17 bases between the two germline ends. Primers used for first-strand cDNA, a TRAV- and TRBV-specific set, covered both alpha and beta chains. TCR amplification used around 20 PCR cycles, a constant-region primer and a V-primer adapter. TCRdb recomputed calls from the reads with MiXCR, one row per CDR3 protein. Of tens of thousands of distinct CDR3 sequences detected, roughly a sixth appear once; the ten largest clones hold roughly 2.8%.

This TCR came from a male donor with prostate cancer. The gene calls are TRBV7-2 and TRBJ1-2; TRBD1 is a possible D gene (6 bases). The starting material was PBMCs, obtained before treatment. CDR3 amino acids: CASSKGVLRANYGYTF. In nucleotides, the CDR3 is TGTGCCAGCAGTAAGGGGGTCCTAAGAGCTAACTATGGCTACACCTTC.